The 18 T cell receptor beta chains below come from one sample, sequenced in a study of technical replicates of blood from a few donors. TCRdb keeps only in-frame clones here, not all; method: immunoSEQ multiplex PCR. The table has 55,000 to 60,000 clones, around 95% seen once. The specimen was PBMCs. The receptors here all came from a human donor in good health. Some clones in this sample may be carry-over from other donors' samples.

In DNA form, the CDR3 reads TGTGCCAGCAGCGGGGGGGGCAGTACGAATGAAAAACTGTTTTTT. Its protein product is CASSGGGSTNEKLFF. The chain carries TRBV9 and TRBJ1-4; tentatively, D is TRBD1 (6 bases). There are 15 residues in the CDR3. Germline values: CDR1 SGDLS, CDR2 YYNGEE. Trimming cost V 3 bases and J 5 bases, with 14 bases left between them.

This clone was seen a few times. The CDR3 region is CASSTTSGSPTYEQYF. CDR3 sequence (DNA): TGTGCCAGCAGCACCACTAGCGGGAGCCCCACCTACGAGCAGTACTTC. V and J are TRBV7-2 and TRBJ2-7, with TRBD2 matching 11 bases. Germline trimming cut 5 bases from V and 2 bases from J; bases unmatched to any gene: 8. Germline V gene lookup returns CDR1 SGHTA and CDR2 FQGNSA. The length of the CDR3 is 16 residues.

The CDR3 DNA reads as TGCGCCAGCAGCTTGGGGGGGCAAAGCAATCAGCCCCAGCATTTT. Its translation is CASSLGGQSNQPQHF. V and J are TRBV5-1 and TRBJ1-5; TRBD1 is a possible D gene (6 bases). Between the trimmed V and J ends, which lost 0 bases and 1 base, there was a span of 8 bases. Germline CDR1 SGHRS, CDR2 YFSETQ. The CDR3 consists of 15 residues.

V gene TRBV7-2 combines with J gene TRBJ1-4; perhaps TRBD1 as D (6 bases). Germline CDR1 and CDR2: SGHTA and FQGNSA. The length of the CDR3 is 16 residues. Between the trimmed V and J ends, which lost 1 base and 5 bases, there was a span of 14 bases. The CDR3: CASSLGQTGTNEKLFF. In DNA, the CDR3 is TGTGCCAGCAGCTTAGGGCAGACAGGCACCAATGAAAAACTGTTTTTT.

The V call is TRBV5-4, the J call TRBJ1-2, with TRBD1 identical over 8 bases. Germline V gives CDR1 SGHNT, CDR2 YYREEE (reference sequence). J gave up 2 bases and V 4 bases, and 7 bases lay outside the gene matches. The CDR3 sequence is 15 residues long. CDR3 protein: CASSTGRQGNYGYTF. CDR3 nucleotide sequence: TGTGCCAGCAGCACGGGCAGACAGGGGAACTATGGCTACACCTTC. The full variable domain, with the rest looked up from reference TRBV5-4 and TRBJ1-2, is ETGVTQSPTHLIKTRGQQVTLRCSSQSGHNTVSWYQQALGQGPQFIFQYYREEENGRGNFPPRFSGLQFPNYSSELNVNALELDDSALYLCASSTGRQGNYGYTFGSGTRLTVV.

The chain uses TRBV30 and TRBJ2-7, with D possibly TRBD1 on 6 matching bases. This CDR3 is 14 amino acids long. Looked up from germline, CDR1 is GTSNPN and CDR2 is SVGIG (reference sequence). The V end lost 0 bases, the J end lost 3 bases, and 12 bases lay between the germline ends. CDR3 DNA sequence: TGTGCCTGGAGTGTAATCAGGGGCGGCTACGAGCAGTACTTC. This gives the protein CAWSVIRGGYEQYF. Combining the CDR3 with reference TRBV30 and TRBJ2-7 gives the whole variable domain SQTIHQWPATLVQPVGSPLSLECTVEGTSNPNLYWYRQAAGRGLQLLFYSVGIGQISSEVPQNLSASRPQDRQFILSSKKLLLSDSGFYLCAWSVIRGGYEQYFGPGTRLTVT.

In nucleotides, the CDR3 is TGTGCCAGCAGCTCCCCCTCTAGGGGGTCGAACACCGGGGAGCTGTTTTTT. Encoded protein: CASSSPSRGSNTGELFF. This sequence joins TRBV7-9 and TRBJ2-2, with TRBD1 as a possible D gene (6 bases). The CDR3 sequence is 17 residues long. V gave up 4 bases and J gave up 0 bases, with 15 bases separating them. Germline CDR1 SEHNR, CDR2 FQNEAQ (reference sequence).

The rearrangement uses TRBV4-1 and TRBJ2-1; 13 nucleotides match TRBD2. CDR3 length: 15 residues. Looked up from germline, CDR1 is MGHRA and CDR2 is YSYEKL. Losses at the gene ends were 5 bases for V and 8 bases for J; bases not matched to a gene: 6. CDR3 in DNA: TGCGCCAGCAGCTTCGGGACTAGCGGGATGTATGAGCAGTTCTTC. Translating gives CASSFGTSGMYEQFF.

The V and J genes are TRBV9 and TRBJ2-3; D unresolved. V lost 0 bases and J lost 2, with 10 bases in between. Germline CDR1 SGDLS, CDR2 YYNGEE. This CDR3 contains 15 residues. The CDR3: CASSVAYVNTDTQYF. Written as DNA, the CDR3 is TGTGCCAGCAGCGTAGCCTACGTGAACACAGATACGCAGTATTTT.

The chain links TRBV6-5 to TRBJ1-1; D not certain. With 6 bases removed from V and 4 bases from J, the gap between germline ends came to 15 bases. This CDR3 is 14 amino acids long. Germline lookup yields CDR1 MNHEY and CDR2 SVGAGI. The CDR3 DNA is TGTGCCAGCAGCTGGCTGGGAGCGGGCACTGAAGCTTTCTTT. It encodes CASSWLGAGTEAFF.

The rearrangement links TRBV7-2 to TRBJ2-7; TRBD2 is a possible D gene (7 bases). Germline loops: CDR1 SGHTA, CDR2 FQGNSA. V was trimmed by 6 bases and J by 6 bases, leaving 15 bases between them. The CDR3 is 13 amino acids. The CDR3 DNA reads TGTGCCAGCAGTAGCCCGGGGGGCCTCGAGCAGTACTTC. It codes for CASSSPGGLEQYF.

The chain carries TRBV7-3 and TRBJ2-2; 11 positions match TRBD2. From germline, CDR1 is SGHTA and CDR2 FQGTGA. V shed 5 bases, J shed 2 bases, and the junction held 10 bases outside the gene matches. CDR3 length: 18 residues. The CDR3 loop reads CASSPEVAGGQNTGELFF. CDR3 DNA: TGTGCCAGCAGCCCGGAGGTAGCGGGAGGGCAAAACACCGGGGAGCTGTTTTTT.

J is TRBJ1-1 and V is TRBV19, with D tentatively TRBD1 (5 bases). The CDR3 consists of 13 residues. V was clipped by 3 bases and J by 2 bases, with 7 bases between them. Germline loops: CDR1 LNHDA, CDR2 SQIVND (reference sequence). The CDR3 sequence: CASSMGPNTEAFF. The CDR3 DNA reads as TGTGCCAGTAGTATGGGGCCCAACACTGAAGCTTTCTTT.

The rearrangement joins TRBV27 to TRBJ2-7; 10 bases map to TRBD1. V lost 8 bases and J lost 3; bases outside the gene matches: 10. Germline assignment: CDR1 MNHEY and CDR2 SMNVEV (reference sequence). The CDR3 covers 15 residues. CDR3 protein: CASGRGGQGIYEQYF. The DNA for the CDR3 is TGTGCCAGCGGGAGGGGGGGACAGGGGATCTACGAGCAGTACTTC.

The gene calls are TRBV5-6 and TRBJ2-1; 8 nucleotides line up with TRBD2. This CDR3 is built from 15 residues. The ends lost 1 base at V and 2 bases at J; junction bases unmatched: 2. Germline loops: CDR1 SGHDT, CDR2 YYEEEE. The DNA for the CDR3 is TGTGCCAGCAGCTTGCAACTAGCGGCCTACAATGAGCAGTTCTTC. Translated: CASSLQLAAYNEQFF.

This rearrangement joins TRBV6-5 to TRBJ2-1; a possible D gene is TRBD2 (6 bases). Trimming removed 5 bases from V and 2 bases from J, with 13 bases in between. The CDR3 is made up of 15 amino acids. From germline, CDR1 is MNHEY and CDR2 SVGAGI. CDR3 sequence (DNA): TGTGCCAGCAGTCAGGAGGGAGTCCCCTACAATGAGCAGTTCTTC. Its translation is CASSQEGVPYNEQFF.

The rearrangement links TRBV5-1 to TRBJ2-1; a possible D gene is TRBD2 (6 bases). Germline V gene sequence: CDR1 SGHRS, CDR2 YFSETQ. CDR3 length equals 16 residues. V was shortened by 4 bases and J by 7 bases, with 21 bases between the two germline ends. The CDR3 is CASSKGRSSAGNEQFF. The CDR3 nucleotides are TGCGCCAGCAGCAAGGGGAGGAGCTCCGCGGGGAATGAGCAGTTCTTC.

This rearrangement joins TRBV7-2 to TRBJ2-5; perhaps TRBD2 as D (6 bases). The CDR3 contains 14 residues. Trimming cost V 5 bases and J 2 bases, with 12 bases left between them. Germline V CDR1 and CDR2: SGHTA, FQGNSA. The CDR3: CASSRVGGQETQYF. The CDR3 DNA reads as TGTGCCAGCAGCAGAGTCGGGGGTCAAGAGACCCAGTACTTC.